These 2 T cell receptor beta chains originate from one sample sequenced in a study of CD8 T cells in ankylosing spondylitis. TCRdb re-called the 5' RACE reads through MiXCR, storing one row per CDR3 protein. The sample contains 310,000 or so distinct CDR3 sequences, 15% to 25% of which appear only once. The specimen was blood, either unsorted or a sorted T cell fraction (not recorded which). The receptor source for this set is a male donor with ankylosing spondylitis or in good health (not recorded which).

This clonotype was recorded at least ten times. The genes are TRBV20-1 and TRBJ2-5; TRBD2 agrees at 9 bases. Germline CDR1 DFQATT, CDR2 SNEGSKA (reference sequence). The CDR3 consists of 17 residues. Trimming at V came to 1 base and at J to 7 bases, leaving 16 bases not matched to a gene. CDR3 DNA: TGCAGTGCTAGAGTGGGTAGCGGGGGATATAGGGTTGGGACCCAGTACTTC. Translated, it gives CSARVGSGGYRVGTQYF.

This clonotype has a handful of counts. This chain connects TRBV20-1 to TRBJ2-5, with D perhaps given as TRBD1 or TRBD2 (5 bases each). The CDR3 spans 13 residues. Germline V gene sequence: CDR1 DFQATT, CDR2 SNEGSKA (reference sequence). The V end was cut by 3 bases, the J end by 4 bases, with 12 bases between. CDR3 sequence: CSASQGRLETQYF. CDR3 coding DNA: TGCAGTGCTAGCCAGGGACGACTAGAGACCCAGTACTTC.